This TCR beta chain derives from a study of blood T cell repertoires in COVID-19. How the authors handled the data: For nucleated cells, counts were estimated from reference gene primer amplification. Clones were sequenced by immunoSEQ multiplex PCR, and TCRdb holds only the in-frame ones, with some missing. V, J and clone size derive from that table, while D and trimming were established from the DNA sequence. The sample yields about 280,000 clones, roughly 80% seen once. The receptor was derived from a woman aged 45 to 65 who had recovered from COVID-19. Sequenced sample: peripheral blood.

The CDR3 nucleotides are TGTGCCAGCAGTTTCCAATCTAGCGGGGGGAGCTCCTACAATGAGCAGTTCTTC. The encoded protein is CASSFQSSGGSSYNEQFF. This chain uses TRBV27 with TRBJ2-1, with TRBD2 matching 11 bases. Trimming cost V 3 bases and J 0 bases; bases outside gene matches: 7. The CDR3 is 18 residues long. Germline-derived CDR1 and CDR2 are MNHEY and SMNVEV (reference sequence).